The next 10 T cell receptor beta chains were all read from a single sample in a study of blood T cell repertoires in COVID-19. The assay was immunoSEQ multiplex PCR, and TCRdb's table has in-frame clones only and misses some. The sample contains 130,000 or so clones, 88% of which appear only once. The specimen was peripheral blood. The receptors shown here come from a human donor with COVID-19, enrolled during active disease. The donor label of this sample is uncertain.

J is TRBJ1-1 and V is TRBV11-2, with TRBD1 matching 7 bases. CDR3 length: 14 amino acids. V lost 5 bases, J lost 1 base, and 4 bases stayed unmatched. The germline V gene has CDR1 SGHAT and CDR2 FQNNGV. The CDR3 sequence is CASSRGQTNTEAFF. As DNA, the CDR3 is TGTGCCAGCAGCAGGGGACAGACGAACACTGAAGCTTTCTTT. Complete variable domain (other parts from reference TRBV11-2 and TRBJ1-1): EAGVAQSPRYKIIEKRQSVAFWCNPISGHATLYWYQQILGQGPKLLIQFQNNGVVDDSQLPKDRFSAERLKGVDSTLKIQPAKLEDSAVYLCASSRGQTNTEAFFGQGTRLTVV.

This clone came up a few times. The chain couples TRBV7-9 to TRBJ1-1; D is perhaps TRBD1 (5 bases). Trimming shortened V by 5 bases and J by 1 base, and 14 bases separated the two germline ends. The CDR3 is 15 amino acids. CDR1 and CDR2 (germline): SEHNR, FQNEAQ (reference sequence). In nucleotides, the CDR3 is TGTGCCAGCAGCCAGACTGACAGACCGAACACTGAAGCTTTCTTT. Protein: CASSQTDRPNTEAFF. The whole variable domain, remainder taken from reference TRBV7-9 and TRBJ1-1, is DTGVSQNPRHKITKRGQNVTFRCDPISEHNRLYWYRQTLGQGPEFLTYFQNEAQLEKSRLLSDRFSAERPKGSFSTLEIQRTEQGDSAMYLCASSQTDRPNTEAFFGQGTRLTVV.

The rearrangement links TRBV29-1 to TRBJ1-1; D may be TRBD1 (5 bases). In germline, CDR1 is SQVTM, CDR2 ANQGSEA. The V end lost 7 bases, the J end lost 1 base, and 10 bases lay between the germline ends. The CDR3 length is 12 residues. CDR3 coding DNA: TGCAGCGCACGACAGCAGAACACTGAAGCTTTCTTT. Translated: CSARQQNTEAFF.

CDR3 DNA sequence: TGTGCCAGCAGCAAAGCCTACAGGGCTTTCGACTATGGCTACACCTTC. Its translation: CASSKAYRAFDYGYTF. The chain employs TRBV25-1 and TRBJ1-2; D is perhaps TRBD1 (6 bases). Germline V gives CDR1 MGHDK, CDR2 SYGVNS. The CDR3 length is 16 residues. Trimming removed 6 bases from V and 3 bases from J, with 20 bases in between.

CDR3 in DNA: TGCGCCAGCAGCCATCAAGCGGGGGAGACAGATACGCAGTATTTT. It yields the protein CASSHQAGETDTQYF. V gene TRBV5-1 combines with J gene TRBJ2-3, with 8 bases fitting TRBD2. The germline gives CDR1 SGHRS, CDR2 YFSETQ. The V gene end was trimmed by 4 bases and the J gene end by 3 bases; junction bases not matched to a gene: 7. This CDR3 is built from 15 residues.

V gene TRBV5-4 combines with J gene TRBJ2-3; tentative D call: TRBD1 (5 bases). Trimming left V 3 bases short and J 4 bases short, with 18 bases between. This CDR3 has 16 amino acids. Germline lookup yields CDR1 SGHNT and CDR2 YYREEE (reference sequence). The CDR3 reads CASSSVGRKGADTQYF. Here the CDR3 DNA reads TGTGCCAGCAGCTCTGTGGGGCGGAAGGGCGCAGATACGCAGTATTTT.

The chain joins TRBV21-1 to TRBJ2-7; the DNA was not used to check the table's D call, TRBD2. TRBV21-1 has pseudogene status. This CDR3 is 10 amino acids long. The CDR3 DNA is TGTGCCACCCGAGACTACGAGCAGTACTTC. Its translation is CATRDYEQYF.

V and J are TRBV29-1 and TRBJ2-3, with TRBD2 identical over 7 bases. The CDR3 runs 14 residues. Per germline, CDR1 SQVTM and CDR2 ANQGSEA. After removal of 7 bases from V and 3 bases from J, the junction contained 10 bases not matched to a gene. This chain's CDR3 is CSALGGANTDTQYF. In DNA form, the CDR3 reads TGCAGCGCCCTGGGAGGGGCGAATACAGATACGCAGTATTTT.

This clone was seen only a few times. The rearrangement joins TRBV7-9 to TRBJ1-1; no firm D call. V was clipped by 1 base and J by 11 bases, with 14 bases between them. The CDR3 spans 13 residues. Per the germline V gene, CDR1 is SEHNR and CDR2 is FQNEAQ (reference sequence). Here the CDR3 reads CASSLGGISMAFF. CDR3 DNA: TGTGCCAGCAGCTTAGGAGGGATCTCTATGGCTTTCTTT.

This clone was recorded only once. This sequence joins TRBV11-2 and TRBJ2-7, with 11 bases that match TRBD2. The V and J ends lost 6 bases and 6 bases, in that order; junction bases with no gene match: 13. The CDR3 is 16 amino acids. Germline V gene sequence: CDR1 SGHAT, CDR2 FQNNGV. CDR3 DNA: TGTGCCAGCAGTAGTAGCGGGGGGGCGGCGCGGGGCGAGCAGTACTTC. Translated, it gives CASSSSGGAARGEQYF.